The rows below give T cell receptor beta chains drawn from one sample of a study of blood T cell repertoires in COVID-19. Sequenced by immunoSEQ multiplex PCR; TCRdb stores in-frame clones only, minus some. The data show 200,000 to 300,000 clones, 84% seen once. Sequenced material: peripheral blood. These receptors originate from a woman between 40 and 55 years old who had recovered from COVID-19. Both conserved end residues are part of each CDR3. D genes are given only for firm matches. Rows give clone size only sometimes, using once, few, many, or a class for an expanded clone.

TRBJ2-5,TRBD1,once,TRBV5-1,TGCGCCAGCAGAGAGGGGGCATCGGAGACCCAGTACTTC,CASREGASETQYF
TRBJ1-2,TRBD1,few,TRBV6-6,TGTGCCAGCACACTCCCACCGGGACAGGCTGACTATGGCTACACCTTC,CASTLPPGQADYGYTF
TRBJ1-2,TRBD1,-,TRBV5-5,TGTGCCAGCAGCTTGGCCCCGCTACCCGCCCGGACAGGGGGCGGTGGCTACACCTTC,CASSLAPLPARTGGGGYTF
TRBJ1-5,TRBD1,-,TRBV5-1,TGCGCCAGCAGCTGGGGACAGGGGGGAAATCAGCCCCAGCATTTT,CASSWGQGGNQPQHF
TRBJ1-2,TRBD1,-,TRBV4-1,TGCGCCAGCAGCCAAGATGGCCCAGGACAGGGGCTGTGGTATGGCTACACCTTC,CASSQDGPGQGLWYGYTF
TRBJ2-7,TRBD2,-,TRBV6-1,TGTGCCAGCAGTGAAACACCAGCGGGAGCCTACGAGCAGTACTTC,CASSETPAGAYEQYF
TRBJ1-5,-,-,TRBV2,TGTGCCAGCGAAGGAACAGAAAATCAGCCCCAGCATTTT,CASEGTENQPQHF
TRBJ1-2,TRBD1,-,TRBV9,TGTGCCAGCAGCCCGACCGGGACAGGGGGCCGTGGCTACACCTTC,CASSPTGTGGRGYTF
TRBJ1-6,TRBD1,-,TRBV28,TGTGCCAGCAGGCCCGGACAGGGGCATTCACCCCTCCACTTT,CASRPGQGHSPLHF
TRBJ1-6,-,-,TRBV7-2,TGTGCCAGCAGCACCTACCGGGAGCTCCTCCACTTT,CASSTYRELLHF
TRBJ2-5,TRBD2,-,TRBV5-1,TGCGCCAGCAGCTTAATAGCGGGAAGGGAGACCCAGTACTTC,CASSLIAGRETQYF
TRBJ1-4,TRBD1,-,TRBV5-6,TGTGCCAGCAGCTCCACGGACAGGGAAAAACTGTTTTTT,CASSSTDREKLFF
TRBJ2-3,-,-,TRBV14,TGTGCCAGCAGCCAGAGGAGGTCTAGCACAGATACGCAGTATTTT,CASSQRRSSTDTQYF
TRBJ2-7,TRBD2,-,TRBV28,TGTGCCAGCAGGAGACTAGCGGGGGCCATAGTCTACGAGCAGTACTTC,CASRRLAGAIVYEQYF
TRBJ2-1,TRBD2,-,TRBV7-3,TGTGCCAGCAGCTTAAAGACTAGCTCTTACAATGAGCAGTTCTTC,CASSLKTSSYNEQFF
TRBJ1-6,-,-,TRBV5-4,TGTGCCAGCAGCTTTATCGCCCCGTTGGGGAGGATTTATAATTCACCCCTCCACTTT,CASSFIAPLGRIYNSPLHF
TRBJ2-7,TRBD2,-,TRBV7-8,TGTGCCAGCAGCCCCGCGGGAGACGAGCAGTACTTC,CASSPAGDEQYF
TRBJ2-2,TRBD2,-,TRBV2,TGTGCCAGCAGACTACCGGGGGGGAACACCGGGGAGCTGTTTTTT,CASRLPGGNTGELFF
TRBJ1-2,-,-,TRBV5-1,TGCGCCAGCAGCTTGGAGGCAGGAAGAAACTATGGCTACACCTTC,CASSLEAGRNYGYTF
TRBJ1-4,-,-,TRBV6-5,TGTGCCAGCAGCCTCTCGGGGGTATATGAAAAACTGTTTTTT,CASSLSGVYEKLFF
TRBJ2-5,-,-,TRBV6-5,TGTGCCAGCAGTTACTTCGGGGGACCGGACTTGGAGACCCAGTACTTC,CASSYFGGPDLETQYF
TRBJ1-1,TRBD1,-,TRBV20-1,TGCAGTGCCTCCAGGGGGCAGGAAGCTTTCTTT,CSASRGQEAFF
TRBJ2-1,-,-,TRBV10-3,TGTGCCATCAGCACACTGGGCGGTGGGGACAAGGAGCAGTTCTTC,CAISTLGGGDKEQFF
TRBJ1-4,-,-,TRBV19,TGTGCCAGTAGTGGTGGACGGAGGAATGAAAAACTGTTTTTT,CASSGGRRNEKLFF
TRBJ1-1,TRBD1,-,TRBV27,TGTGCCAGCAGTCCAATTCAGGGGACAGGGTACACTGAAGCTTTCTTT,CASSPIQGTGYTEAFF
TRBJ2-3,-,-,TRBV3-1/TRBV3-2,TGTGCCAGCAGCCAAGGGTTTCTGGGGGCGGGAGATACGCAGTATTTT,CASSQGFLGAGDTQYF
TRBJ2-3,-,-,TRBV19,TGTGCCACTGGCAGGTGGGATACGCAGTATTTT,CATGRWDTQYF
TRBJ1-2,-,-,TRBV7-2,TGTGCCAGCAGCTTTCCCAGGATCAATGGCTACACCTTC,CASSFPRINGYTF
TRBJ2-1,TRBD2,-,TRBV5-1,TGCGCCAGCAGCTGGGCCCAGACTAGCGGGGTGTACTCCTACAATGAGCAGTTCTTC,CASSWAQTSGVYSYNEQFF
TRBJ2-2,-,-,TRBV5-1,TGCGCCAGCAGCTTGAGCGGACAGCAAGAATCCGGGGAGCTGTTTTTT,CASSLSGQQESGELFF
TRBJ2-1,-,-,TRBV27,TGTGCCAGCAGTTTCCCGGAGCAGGGGAATGAGCAGTTCTTC,CASSFPEQGNEQFF
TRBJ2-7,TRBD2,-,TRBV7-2,TGTGCCAGCAGCCCCGACCGGGGGGGATTCTATCGCCACGAGCAGTACTTC,CASSPDRGGFYRHEQYF
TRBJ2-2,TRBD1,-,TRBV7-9,TGTGCCAGCAGCTTAGGGGGACAGGCGAACACCGGGGAGCTGTTTTTT,CASSLGGQANTGELFF
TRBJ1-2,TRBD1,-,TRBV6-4,TGTGCCAGCAGTGACTCCCCGGGACAGGGTTCCGGGGGCTACACCTTC,CASSDSPGQGSGGYTF
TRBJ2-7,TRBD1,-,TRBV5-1,TGCGCCAGCAGCTCCCCCAAAGACAGGGGAGGCGAGCAGTACTTC,CASSSPKDRGGEQYF
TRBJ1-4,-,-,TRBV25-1,TGTGCCAGCAAGGGGGAAAAACTGTTTTTT,CASKGEKLFF
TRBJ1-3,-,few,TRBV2,TGTGCCACCCTCTCTGGAAACACCATATATTTT,CATLSGNTIYF
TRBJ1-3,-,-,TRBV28,TGTGCCAGCAAATTATGGGGGGGAGAAACTGGAAACACCATATATTTT,CASKLWGGETGNTIYF
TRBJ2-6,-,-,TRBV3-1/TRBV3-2,TGTGCCAGCAGCCAAAGGCCCGGGATTGCCCCCCATTGGGGCTCTGGGGCCAACGTCCTGACTTTC,CASSQRPGIAPHWGSGANVLTF
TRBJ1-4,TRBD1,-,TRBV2,TGTGCCAGCCGGGACAGATTAACCAAGGCTAGCGAAAAACTGTTTTTT,CASRDRLTKASEKLFF
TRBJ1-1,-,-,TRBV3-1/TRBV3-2,TGTGCCAGCAGCCCGGGCACTGAAGCTTTCTTT,CASSPGTEAFF
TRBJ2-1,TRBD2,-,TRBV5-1,TGCGCCAGCAGCTTAATAGCGGGGATTGAGCAGTTCTTC,CASSLIAGIEQFF
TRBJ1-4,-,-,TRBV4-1,TGCGCCAGCAGCCAAGATATTAAGGGAGGAGGGGAAAAACTGTTTTTT,CASSQDIKGGGEKLFF
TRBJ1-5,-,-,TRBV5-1,TGCGCCAGCAGCTTGGACCAGTATCAGCCCCAGCATTTT,CASSLDQYQPQHF
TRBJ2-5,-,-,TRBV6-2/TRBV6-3,TGTGCCAGCAGTTCCCCCGGAGAGCTAGCTAAAGGAGAGACCCAGTACTTC,CASSSPGELAKGETQYF
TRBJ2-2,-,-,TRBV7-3,TGTGCCAGCAGCTTAACGGCCGCATCGAACACCGGGGAGCTGTTTTTT,CASSLTAASNTGELFF
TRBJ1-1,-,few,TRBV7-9,TGTGCCAGCAGCTTACAACAGGAAATCACTGAAGCTTTCTTT,CASSLQQEITEAFF
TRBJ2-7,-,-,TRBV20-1,TGCAGTGTAGCAGAGGTCTACGAGCAGTACTTC,CSVAEVYEQYF
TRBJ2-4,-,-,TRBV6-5,TGTGCCAGCAGGAGGTGGAATTTTGACATTCAGTACTTC,CASRRWNFDIQYF